This is a list of T cell receptor beta chains from one sample in a study of blood T cell repertoires in COVID-19. Data came from immunoSEQ multiplex PCR; TCRdb stores just in-frame clones and leaves some out. The top ten clones hold roughly a tenth of a sample with tens of thousands of clones, 65% to 90% of them seen once. The sequenced material came from peripheral blood. The receptors come from a man aged 65-85 years with active or convalescent COVID-19. Each CDR3 is given with its conserved first and last residue. The order of the fields is CDR3 DNA, CDR3 protein, clone size, D gene, J gene, V gene. A D gene is named only where the DNA matches it firmly. Rows give clone size only sometimes, using once, few, many, or a class for an expanded clone.

CDR3nt: TGTGCCACCAGCACCCGGACAGGGGCAAATGAAAAACTGTTTTTT; CDR3aa: CATSTRTGANEKLFF; abundance: once; d_gene: TRBD1; j_gene: TRBJ1-4; v_gene: TRBV15
CDR3nt: TGTGCCAGTAGTATAGGAAATAGCGGGATTACCGGGGAGCTGTTTTTT; CDR3aa: CASSIGNSGITGELFF; abundance: -; d_gene: TRBD2; j_gene: TRBJ2-2; v_gene: TRBV19
CDR3nt: TGTGCCAGCAGTGATGGGACTAGCGGGTACACAGATACGCAGTATTTT; CDR3aa: CASSDGTSGYTDTQYF; abundance: -; d_gene: TRBD2; j_gene: TRBJ2-3; v_gene: TRBV2
CDR3nt: TGTGCCAGCAGTTTACAGGGGAATGAGCAGTTCTTC; CDR3aa: CASSLQGNEQFF; abundance: -; d_gene: -; j_gene: TRBJ2-1; v_gene: TRBV12-3/TRBV12-4
CDR3nt: TGTGCCAGCAGCGCCGGACTAGCGGAAGAGACCCAGTACTTC; CDR3aa: CASSAGLAEETQYF; abundance: -; d_gene: TRBD2; j_gene: TRBJ2-5; v_gene: TRBV9
CDR3nt: TGTGCCATCAGTGAGGCCACAGGGTACGGAAACACCATATATTTT; CDR3aa: CAISEATGYGNTIYF; abundance: -; d_gene: -; j_gene: TRBJ1-3; v_gene: TRBV10-3
CDR3nt: TGTGCCAGCAGCCTCGAGGAGAATCAGCCCCAGCATTTT; CDR3aa: CASSLEENQPQHF; abundance: -; d_gene: -; j_gene: TRBJ1-5; v_gene: TRBV6-5
CDR3nt: TGTGCCAGCAGCTCGACAGGGTCCACCGGAGGTGCCAACGTCCTGACTTTC; CDR3aa: CASSSTGSTGGANVLTF; abundance: -; d_gene: TRBD1; j_gene: TRBJ2-6; v_gene: TRBV5-6
CDR3nt: TGTGCCTGGAGTGCAGGCAACTCTGGAAACACCATATATTTT; CDR3aa: CAWSAGNSGNTIYF; abundance: -; d_gene: -; j_gene: TRBJ1-3; v_gene: TRBV30
CDR3nt: TGTGCCTGGACCCTTCCAGGGACAGGGAGGGTCTATGGCTACACCTTC; CDR3aa: CAWTLPGTGRVYGYTF; abundance: -; d_gene: TRBD1; j_gene: TRBJ1-2; v_gene: TRBV30
CDR3nt: TGTGCCACCAGCAGAGATTTGGTGGGGCTCGGCGAGCAGTACTTC; CDR3aa: CATSRDLVGLGEQYF; abundance: -; d_gene: -; j_gene: TRBJ2-7; v_gene: TRBV15
CDR3nt: TGCGCCAGCAGCCAGGAGCGACTGGTTTACGAGCAGTACTTC; CDR3aa: CASSQERLVYEQYF; abundance: -; d_gene: -; j_gene: TRBJ2-7; v_gene: TRBV4-1
CDR3nt: TGTGCCAGCAGATTACCGGGACAGCAGAACACCGGGGAGCTGTTTTTT; CDR3aa: CASRLPGQQNTGELFF; abundance: -; d_gene: TRBD1; j_gene: TRBJ2-2; v_gene: TRBV28
CDR3nt: TGTGCCAGCACCCGGCGGCTAGCGCCCTACAATGAGCAGTTCTTC; CDR3aa: CASTRRLAPYNEQFF; abundance: -; d_gene: -; j_gene: TRBJ2-1; v_gene: TRBV5-6
CDR3nt: TGTGCCAGCAGCGCCGCTGGAGGGGAGGTCGGGGAGCTGTTTTTT; CDR3aa: CASSAAGGEVGELFF; abundance: -; d_gene: -; j_gene: TRBJ2-2; v_gene: TRBV7-3
CDR3nt: TGTGCCAGCAGCCTACTCGACAATGAGCAGTTCTTC; CDR3aa: CASSLLDNEQFF; abundance: -; d_gene: -; j_gene: TRBJ2-1; v_gene: TRBV11-2
CDR3nt: TGTGCCATCAGCGCGGACCCGGGGGGTTCACCCCTCCACTTT; CDR3aa: CAISADPGGSPLHF; abundance: -; d_gene: -; j_gene: TRBJ1-6; v_gene: TRBV10-3
CDR3nt: TGTGCCAGCAGCTCAGTAGCGGACCCCTACAATGAGCAGTTCTTC; CDR3aa: CASSSVADPYNEQFF; abundance: -; d_gene: -; j_gene: TRBJ2-1; v_gene: TRBV11-1
CDR3nt: TGTGCCAGCAGTTCTACCGGGACAGGGAGGACCTACGAGCAGTACTTC; CDR3aa: CASSSTGTGRTYEQYF; abundance: -; d_gene: TRBD1; j_gene: TRBJ2-7; v_gene: TRBV6-6
CDR3nt: TGCGCCAGCAGCTTGAATATGTTTGAAGCTTTCTTT; CDR3aa: CASSLNMFEAFF; abundance: -; d_gene: -; j_gene: TRBJ1-1; v_gene: TRBV5-1
CDR3nt: TGTGCCAGTAGCAGGTGGAGGGGCCGGACTGAAGCTTTCTTT; CDR3aa: CASSRWRGRTEAFF; abundance: -; d_gene: -; j_gene: TRBJ1-1; v_gene: TRBV19
CDR3nt: TGTGCCAGCAGCTCACAGGGGGGAGGTTCCAATGAGCAGTTCTTC; CDR3aa: CASSSQGGGSNEQFF; abundance: -; d_gene: TRBD1; j_gene: TRBJ2-1; v_gene: TRBV2
CDR3nt: TGTGCCAGCAGCCTAGACGGTGAGAGCTCCTACAATGAGCAGTTCTTC; CDR3aa: CASSLDGESSYNEQFF; abundance: -; d_gene: -; j_gene: TRBJ2-1; v_gene: TRBV3-1/TRBV3-2
CDR3nt: TGTGCCAGCAGGGGTACTACCGCAGGGGGACGGGGAAAACTGTTTTTT; CDR3aa: CASRGTTAGGRGKLFF; abundance: -; d_gene: TRBD1; j_gene: TRBJ1-4; v_gene: TRBV2
CDR3nt: TGCGCCAGCAGCTTGGTCGGGAATGGAGATACGCAGTATTTT; CDR3aa: CASSLVGNGDTQYF; abundance: -; d_gene: -; j_gene: TRBJ2-3; v_gene: TRBV5-1
CDR3nt: TGTGCCAGCTCAAGGACTAGCGGACCGTACAATGAGCAGTTCTTC; CDR3aa: CASSRTSGPYNEQFF; abundance: -; d_gene: TRBD2; j_gene: TRBJ2-1; v_gene: TRBV18
CDR3nt: TGTGCCAGCAGCTTTGACAGGACCTATGGCTACACCTTC; CDR3aa: CASSFDRTYGYTF; abundance: -; d_gene: -; j_gene: TRBJ1-2; v_gene: TRBV7-2
CDR3nt: TGTGCCTGGAGTGGGCACAAATACTCTGGAAACACCATATATTTT; CDR3aa: CAWSGHKYSGNTIYF; abundance: once; d_gene: -; j_gene: TRBJ1-3; v_gene: TRBV30
CDR3nt: TGTGCCACCAGTGATTTTTCAGGGCAAGGCTACACCTTC; CDR3aa: CATSDFSGQGYTF; abundance: -; d_gene: -; j_gene: TRBJ1-2; v_gene: TRBV24-1
CDR3nt: TGTGCCAGCAGCCAAGAGTTATTTAGACAGGGGGCATACGAGCAGTACTTC; CDR3aa: CASSQELFRQGAYEQYF; abundance: -; d_gene: TRBD1; j_gene: TRBJ2-7; v_gene: TRBV4-2
CDR3nt: TGTGCCAGCAGTACTTACACAGGGGGGGGTGGCTACACCTTC; CDR3aa: CASSTYTGGGGYTF; abundance: -; d_gene: TRBD1; j_gene: TRBJ1-2; v_gene: TRBV28
CDR3nt: TGTGCCAGCAGTCTAAACCCCTACTATGGCTACACCTTC; CDR3aa: CASSLNPYYGYTF; abundance: -; d_gene: -; j_gene: TRBJ1-2; v_gene: TRBV6-5
CDR3nt: TGTGCCAGCAGTGAAGGACCGGGACAGGGGGCTCCTGAGCAGTTCTTC; CDR3aa: CASSEGPGQGAPEQFF; abundance: -; d_gene: TRBD1; j_gene: TRBJ2-1; v_gene: TRBV2
CDR3nt: TGTGCCAGCAACAGGGAGAGGCGCGAGACCCAGTACTTC; CDR3aa: CASNRERRETQYF; abundance: -; d_gene: -; j_gene: TRBJ2-5; v_gene: TRBV28
CDR3nt: TGCGCCAGCAGCCAAGAGACTGGCCCAACCGGGGAGCTGTTTTTT; CDR3aa: CASSQETGPTGELFF; abundance: -; d_gene: -; j_gene: TRBJ2-2; v_gene: TRBV4-1
CDR3nt: TGTGCCAGCAGCTCCAGGGAACTCGGGGAGCTGTTTTTT; CDR3aa: CASSSRELGELFF; abundance: -; d_gene: -; j_gene: TRBJ2-2; v_gene: TRBV7-2
CDR3nt: TGTGCCAGCTCCGGGGGTAGGGACACTGAAGCTTTCTTT; CDR3aa: CASSGGRDTEAFF; abundance: -; d_gene: -; j_gene: TRBJ1-1; v_gene: TRBV18
CDR3nt: TGTGCCAGCTCACCGGGACTAGCGGTCGACGAGCAGTACTTC; CDR3aa: CASSPGLAVDEQYF; abundance: -; d_gene: TRBD2; j_gene: TRBJ2-7; v_gene: TRBV18
CDR3nt: TGTGCCAGCACCTACGGACTAGCGGGAAGCAATGAGCAGTTCTTC; CDR3aa: CASTYGLAGSNEQFF; abundance: -; d_gene: TRBD2; j_gene: TRBJ2-1; v_gene: TRBV3-1/TRBV3-2
CDR3nt: TGTGCCAGCAGCGCCGGGACAGGCAACACTGAAGCTTTCTTT; CDR3aa: CASSAGTGNTEAFF; abundance: -; d_gene: TRBD1; j_gene: TRBJ1-1; v_gene: TRBV7-3
CDR3nt: TGTGCCAGCAGTGGGGACAGGGGGAGATGGGCCAACGTCCTGACTTTC; CDR3aa: CASSGDRGRWANVLTF; abundance: -; d_gene: TRBD1; j_gene: TRBJ2-6; v_gene: TRBV2
CDR3nt: TGTGCCAGCAGCCAAGAGGGGGGACTAGCGGGCCCGGAGAGGGAAGAGACCCAGTACTTC; CDR3aa: CASSQEGGLAGPEREETQYF; abundance: -; d_gene: TRBD2; j_gene: TRBJ2-5; v_gene: TRBV3-1/TRBV3-2
CDR3nt: TGCGCCAGCAGCCAAGATCAGGGGGTAGTATTCTATGGCTACACCTTC; CDR3aa: CASSQDQGVVFYGYTF; abundance: -; d_gene: TRBD1; j_gene: TRBJ1-2; v_gene: TRBV4-1